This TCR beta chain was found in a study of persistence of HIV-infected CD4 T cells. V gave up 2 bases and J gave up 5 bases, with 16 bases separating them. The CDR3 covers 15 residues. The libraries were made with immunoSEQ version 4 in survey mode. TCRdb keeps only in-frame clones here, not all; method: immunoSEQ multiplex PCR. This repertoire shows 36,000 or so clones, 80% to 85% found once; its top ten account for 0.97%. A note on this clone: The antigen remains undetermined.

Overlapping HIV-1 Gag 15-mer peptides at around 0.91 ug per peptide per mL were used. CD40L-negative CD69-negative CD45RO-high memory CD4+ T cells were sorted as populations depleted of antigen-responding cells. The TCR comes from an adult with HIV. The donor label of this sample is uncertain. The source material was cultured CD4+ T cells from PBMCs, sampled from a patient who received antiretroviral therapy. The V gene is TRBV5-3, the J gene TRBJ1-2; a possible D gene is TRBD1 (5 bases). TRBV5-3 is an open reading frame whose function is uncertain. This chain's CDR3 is CARSLTGTKRYGYTF. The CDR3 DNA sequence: TGTGCCAGAAGCTTAACCGGGACCAAGAGGTATGGCTACACCTTC.